This T cell receptor beta chain was recovered during a study of shared clonotypes between healthy human individuals. Germline assignment: CDR1 KGHSH and CDR2 LQKENI. This CDR3 is 14 amino acids long. Trimming stripped 8 bases from V and 2 bases from J, with 14 bases between. Regarding this clone: Its antigen is as yet unknown.

CD45RA-negative memory and CD45RA+ naive subsets were split from the CD4+ cells. Sorted-subset replicate PCRs used 150 to 250 ng of genomic DNA. This amount corresponded to approximately 30,000 T cell genomes. TCRdb's table, derived via immunoSEQ multiplex PCR, lists solely in-frame clones and lacks some. In the table there are 1.5 million to 1.9 million clones, approximately 98% of which are singletons. General study findings and limits: In a few donors, around 5% of naive CD4 clonotypes appeared in common. Memory subsets generally showed lower estimated richness than naive subsets.

Sequencing was carried out using naive CD4+ T cells sorted from blood. Specified subset: CD45RA+ positively selected. The chain carries TRBV18 and TRBJ2-3, with D unresolved. This clonotype was sampled from a young man in good health. CDR3 bases: TGTGCCAGCCGCCGAGTGATGGACACAGATACGCAGTATTTT. Its translation is CASRRVMDTDTQYF.